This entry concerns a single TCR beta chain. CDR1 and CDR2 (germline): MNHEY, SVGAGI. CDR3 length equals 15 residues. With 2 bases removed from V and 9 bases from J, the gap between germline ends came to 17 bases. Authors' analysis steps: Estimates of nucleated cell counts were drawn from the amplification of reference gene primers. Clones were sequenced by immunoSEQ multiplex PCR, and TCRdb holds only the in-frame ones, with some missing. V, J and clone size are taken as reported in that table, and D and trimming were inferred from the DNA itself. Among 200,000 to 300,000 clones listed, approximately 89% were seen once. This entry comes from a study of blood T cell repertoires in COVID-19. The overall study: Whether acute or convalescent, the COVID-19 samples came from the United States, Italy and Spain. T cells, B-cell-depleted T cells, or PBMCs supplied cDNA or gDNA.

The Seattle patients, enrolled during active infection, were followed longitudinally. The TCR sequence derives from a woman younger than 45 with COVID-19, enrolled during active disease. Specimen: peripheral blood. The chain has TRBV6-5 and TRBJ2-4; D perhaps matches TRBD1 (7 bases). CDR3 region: CASSYVQGGIGIQYF. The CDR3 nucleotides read TGTGCCAGCAGTTACGTCCAGGGGGGAATAGGCATTCAGTACTTC.